The 18 T cell receptor beta chains reported below all come from one sample, sequenced in a study of post-analysis software for immune sequencing data. Overall study findings and caveats: Five TRBV segments were more frequent in patients than controls; TRBV5-6, TRBV5-1 and TRBV20-1 belonged to this group.

No antigen has been identified for these receptors. Built from TCR beta cDNA, the libraries had unique molecular identifiers in them. TCRdb reanalysed the PCR reads using MiXCR and keeps one entry per CDR3 protein. The sample consists of about 770,000 distinct CDR3 sequences, about 45% of them appearing once. Sample: blood. These receptors originate from a girl aged 10-17 years with multiple sclerosis.

The gene calls are TRBV12-3 or TRBV12-4 and TRBJ2-1; D is undetermined. There are 14 residues in the CDR3. Trimming pared 7 bases from V and 3 bases from J, leaving 13 bases between. The chain's CDR3 is CASTFDWIYNEQFF. In nucleotides, the CDR3 is TGTGCCAGCACTTTCGACTGGATCTACAATGAGCAGTTCTTC.

This chain connects TRBV30 to TRBJ2-7; TRBD2 might be the D (5 bases). CDR1 GTSNPN and CDR2 SVGIG come from the germline V gene (reference sequence). The V and J ends lost 2 bases and 3 bases respectively, with 11 bases between them. The CDR3 totals 13 residues. This chain's CDR3 is CAWSRGSNYEQYF. The DNA of the CDR3 is TGTGCCTGGAGTCGGGGATCGAACTACGAGCAGTACTTC.

This clonotype was seen more than once but under ten times. CDR3 coding DNA: TGTGCCAGCAGTGCGTCGGGAGTTCAAGAGACCCAGTACTTC. It specifies CASSASGVQETQYF. The chain uses TRBV27 and TRBJ2-5; weak D call: TRBD2 (6 bases). This CDR3 region has 14 residues. Germline-derived CDR1 and CDR2 are MNHEY and SMNVEV (reference sequence). V lost 5 bases to trimming and J lost 2 bases, with 12 bases between them.

This clonotype occurred a few times. V usage is TRBV5-1 and J usage is TRBJ2-6; D is possibly TRBD1 (6 bases). CDR3 length: 18 residues. The germline CDR1 and CDR2 sequences are SGHRS and YFSETQ. The V end lost 0 bases, the J end lost 4 bases, and 17 bases lay between the germline ends. The CDR3 loop is CASSLDWTAASGANVLTF. Written as DNA, the CDR3 is TGCGCCAGCAGCTTGGATTGGACAGCCGCGTCAGGGGCCAACGTCCTGACTTTC.

This clonotype was detected only a few times. This rearrangement joins TRBV5-1 to TRBJ1-2; 7 nucleotides line up with TRBD1. The junction had 6 bases not matched to a gene; V was cut back by 2 bases and J by 2 bases. This CDR3 is 15 amino acids long. The germline V gene encodes CDR1 SGHRS and CDR2 YFSETQ. The CDR3 is CASSFSRDRNYGYTF. The CDR3 nucleotides read TGCGCCAGCAGCTTTTCCCGGGACAGAAACTATGGCTACACCTTC.

A few counts support this clonotype. This rearrangement joins TRBV29-1 to TRBJ2-7; no reliable D call. The CDR3 loop spans 13 amino acids. Trimming removed 4 bases from V and 0 bases from J, with 10 bases in between. Germline loops: CDR1 SQVTM, CDR2 ANQGSEA. The CDR3 sequence is CSVGGRFSYEQYF. CDR3 coding DNA: TGCAGCGTTGGTGGACGGTTCTCCTACGAGCAGTACTTC.

This clonotype was seen more than once but under ten times. This chain connects TRBV28 to TRBJ1-2; D might be TRBD1 (6 bases). V was clipped by 10 bases and J by 4 bases, with 25 bases between them. CDR3 length equals 16 residues. Germline V gene sequence: CDR1 MDHEN, CDR2 SYDVKM. The CDR3, as DNA: TGTGCCACTAATCCCCCCCATCGGGGGGCAGGCTATGGCTACACCTTC. This codes for CATNPPHRGAGYGYTF.

This clonotype was detected many times. This chain joins TRBV10-3 and TRBJ2-1, with D unclear. The V gene's germline CDR1 is ENHRY and CDR2 SYGVKD. V was shortened by 3 bases and J by 2 bases, with 5 bases between the two germline ends. The CDR3 sequence is 13 residues long. CDR3 sequence: CAISDSTYNEQFF. The CDR3 DNA reads TGTGCCATCAGTGATTCGACCTACAATGAGCAGTTCTTC.

The chain employs TRBV6-2 or TRBV6-3 and TRBJ2-1, with D perhaps matching TRBD2 (6 bases). V was trimmed by 6 bases and J by 4 bases, leaving 22 bases between them. CDR3 length: 17 amino acids. Germline CDR1 reads MNHEY; CDR2 reads SVGEGT. The CDR3 nucleotides are TGTGCCAGCAGCCCCCGGGGGTGGACATGGCCATACAATGAGCAGTTCTTC. This encodes CASSPRGWTWPYNEQFF.

This clonotype came up a few times. The chain recombines TRBV10-3 with TRBJ2-6; the D is unclear. This CDR3 comprises 15 residues. V lost 8 bases, J lost 0 bases, and 11 bases lay in between. Germline values: CDR1 ENHRY, CDR2 SYGVKD. The CDR3 reads CAIEDSSSGANVLTF. Written as DNA, the CDR3 is TGTGCCATCGAAGATTCCAGCTCTGGGGCCAACGTCCTGACTTTC.

The rearrangement links TRBV10-3 to TRBJ1-4; D ambiguous. CDR3 length: 13 residues. Germline lookup yields CDR1 ENHRY and CDR2 SYGVKD. V lost 4 bases to trimming and J lost 7 bases, with 10 bases between them. The CDR3 loop reads CAISGDSSEKLFF. CDR3 DNA: TGTGCCATCAGTGGTGACTCGAGTGAAAAACTGTTTTTT.

This chain links TRBV5-1 with TRBJ2-1; D remains unclear. V dropped 2 bases and J dropped 7 bases, with 13 bases sitting between them. CDR1 is SGHRS, CDR2 YFSETQ, per germline. The CDR3 has 14 residues. The CDR3 spells CASSLTSPPNEQFF. The CDR3 nucleotides read TGCGCCAGCAGCTTAACCAGTCCCCCAAATGAGCAGTTCTTC.

The chain employs TRBV20-1 and TRBJ2-7; unclear D gene. With 4 bases removed from V and 1 base from J, the gap between germline ends came to 5 bases. Germline CDR1 and CDR2: DFQATT and SNEGSKA (reference sequence). CDR3 length equals 11 residues. The CDR3 sequence is CSANPSYEQYF. The CDR3, as DNA: TGCAGTGCTAACCCTTCCTACGAGCAGTACTTC.

This clonotype was seen just once. The V and J genes are TRBV4-2 and TRBJ2-1, with D possibly being TRBD1 or TRBD2 (5 bases each). Germline-derived CDR1 and CDR2 are LGHNA and YNFKEQ. The CDR3 has 16 amino acids. Trimming pared 5 bases from V and 2 bases from J, leaving 16 bases between. CDR3 nucleotides: TGTGCCAGCAGCGATTGGACGAGAGGGGCCTACAATGAGCAGTTCTTC. This sequence encodes CASSDWTRGAYNEQFF.

The V and J genes are TRBV7-9 and TRBJ2-1; TRBD2 matches 7 bases. CDR1 is SEHNR and CDR2 is FQNEAQ in the germline V gene (reference sequence). The ends lost 8 bases at V and 3 bases at J; junction bases unmatched: 13. CDR3 length: 16 residues. In nucleotides, the CDR3 is TGTGCCAGCGGTCGAGTTCTAGCGGTACACTACAATGAGCAGTTCTTC. Protein product: CASGRVLAVHYNEQFF.

This clonotype has only a few counts. The rearrangement uses TRBV29-1 and TRBJ2-7; D unclear. CDR1 and CDR2 (germline): SQVTM, ANQGSEA. The CDR3 contains 13 residues. The V end lost 1 base, the J end lost 2 bases, and 9 bases lay between the germline ends. In nucleotides, the CDR3 is TGCAGCGTTGAAGCCCGAGGCACCTACGAGCAGTACTTC. This codes for CSVEARGTYEQYF.

The V and J genes are TRBV12-3 or TRBV12-4 and TRBJ1-1; D might be TRBD1 (5 bases). V was pared by 7 bases and J by 0 bases, with 12 bases between. The CDR3 is made up of 14 amino acids. CDR3 sequence reads: CASIRDSLNTEAFF. The CDR3 nucleotides read TGTGCCAGCATCCGAGACAGTTTGAACACTGAAGCTTTCTTT.

J is TRBJ2-5 and V is TRBV28; D possibly matches TRBD1 or TRBD2 (5 bases each). Deletions cut 6 bases from V and 4 bases from J, with 15 bases between. The CDR3 has 14 amino acids. Germline assignment: CDR1 MDHEN and CDR2 SYDVKM. The CDR3 DNA reads as TGTGCCAGCAGCTACCGAGGGGAATCAGAGACCCAGTACTTC. As protein: CASSYRGESETQYF.